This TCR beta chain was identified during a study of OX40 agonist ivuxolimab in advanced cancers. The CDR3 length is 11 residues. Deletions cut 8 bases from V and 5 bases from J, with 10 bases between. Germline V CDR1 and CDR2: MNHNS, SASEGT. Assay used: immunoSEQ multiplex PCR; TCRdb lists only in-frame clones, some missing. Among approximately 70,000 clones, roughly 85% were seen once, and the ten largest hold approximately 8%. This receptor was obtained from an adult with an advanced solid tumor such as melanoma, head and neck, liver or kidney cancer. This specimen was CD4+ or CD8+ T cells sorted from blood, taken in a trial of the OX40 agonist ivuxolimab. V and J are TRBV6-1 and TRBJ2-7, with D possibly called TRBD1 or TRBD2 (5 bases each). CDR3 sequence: CASPLGHEQYF. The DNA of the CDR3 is TGTGCCAGCCCCCTGGGACACGAGCAGTACTTC.